A single sample is the source of the 22 T cell receptor beta chains below, sequenced in a study of blood T cell repertoires in COVID-19. Generated by immunoSEQ multiplex PCR, the TCRdb table keeps only in-frame clones and is missing some. The sample carries more than 300,000 clones, more than 70% recorded once. The sequenced sample was peripheral blood. These receptors were taken from a woman aged 25 to 39 with COVID-19, enrolled during active disease.

The genes are TRBV6-5 and TRBJ1-3; D is unresolved. Germline assignment: CDR1 MNHEY and CDR2 SVGAGI. This CDR3 comprises 13 residues. The V end was cut by 7 bases, the J end by 9 bases, with 16 bases between. This CDR3 is CASKDHGGRTIYF. The CDR3 DNA sequence: TGTGCCAGCAAAGACCACGGAGGCCGCACCATATATTTT.

The V gene is TRBV15, the J gene TRBJ1-3; maybe TRBD1 (6 bases). V lost 2 bases, J lost 3 bases, and 11 bases lay in between. The CDR3 runs to 15 residues. Per the germline V gene, CDR1 is LNHNV and CDR2 is YYDKDF (reference sequence). The CDR3: CATSRNRVIGNTIYF. In DNA form, the CDR3 reads TGTGCCACCAGCAGAAACAGGGTTATTGGAAACACCATATATTTT.

The rearrangement joins TRBV6-6 to TRBJ1-4; D is perhaps TRBD1 (5 bases). The ends were cut back, 6 bases at V and 2 bases at J, with 16 bases in the middle. This CDR3 region has 16 residues. Germline CDR1 MNHNY, CDR2 SVGAGI (reference sequence). The CDR3 spells CASSPSPRVTNEKLFF. Here the CDR3 DNA reads TGTGCCAGCAGCCCCTCCCCCAGGGTCACTAATGAAAAACTGTTTTTT.

The V and J genes are TRBV18 and TRBJ2-1; TRBD2 might be the D (5 bases). With 6 bases removed from V and 10 bases from J, the gap between germline ends came to 13 bases. In germline, CDR1 is KGHSH, CDR2 LQKENI. This CDR3 spans 12 amino acids. CDR3 nucleotide sequence: TGTGCCAGCTCCCAGAGCGGCTACGAGCAGTTCTTC. Amino acid sequence: CASSQSGYEQFF.

The J gene is TRBJ1-3, the V gene TRBV5-1; 9 bases align to TRBD1. Germline V gene sequence: CDR1 SGHRS, CDR2 YFSETQ. There are 17 residues in the CDR3. V lost 2 bases and J lost 2; bases outside the gene matches: 8. CDR3 amino acids: CASSLFVTGGTGNTIYF. The CDR3 bases are TGCGCCAGCAGCTTATTTGTGACAGGGGGTACTGGAAACACCATATATTTT.

This sequence joins TRBV19 and TRBJ1-2, with 8 positions matching TRBD1. Trimming cost V 8 bases and J 8 bases; bases outside gene matches: 10. This CDR3 has 13 residues. Germline CDR1 and CDR2: LNHDA and SQIVND (reference sequence). The CDR3 region is CASRTGTSTGYTF. For the CDR3, the DNA is TGTGCCAGTCGGACAGGGACCTCGACCGGCTACACCTTC.

This chain joins TRBV7-3 and TRBJ2-1; possibly TRBD1 for D (5 bases). There are 14 residues in the CDR3. Germline V gives CDR1 SGHTA, CDR2 FQGTGA. V gave up 0 bases and J gave up 4 bases, with 7 bases separating them. For the CDR3, the DNA is TGTGCCAGCAGCTTAACTGCAGGGTACAATGAGCAGTTCTTC. Amino acids: CASSLTAGYNEQFF. Complete variable domain (other parts from reference TRBV7-3 and TRBJ2-1): GAGVSQTPSNKVTEKGKYVELRCDPISGHTALYWYRQSLGQGPEFLIYFQGTGAADDSGLPNDRFFAVRPEGSVSTLKIQRTERGDSAVYLCASSLTAGYNEQFFGPGTRLTVL.

The gene calls are TRBV30 and TRBJ2-7; 8 positions match TRBD1. The J segment lost 5 bases and the V segment lost 2 bases, leaving 8 bases of the junction unmatched. CDR1 and CDR2 (germline): GTSNPN, SVGIG (reference sequence). The CDR3 runs 14 residues. The chain's CDR3 is CAWSIGQGRNEQYF. CDR3 coding DNA: TGTGCCTGGAGTATCGGACAGGGAAGGAACGAGCAGTACTTC. The complete variable domain, with remaining parts taken from reference TRBV30 and TRBJ2-7, reads SQTIHQWPATLVQPVGSPLSLECTVEGTSNPNLYWYRQAAGRGLQLLFYSVGIGQISSEVPQNLSASRPQDRQFILSSKKLLLSDSGFYLCAWSIGQGRNEQYFGPGTRLTVT.

The chain combines TRBV5-3 with TRBJ1-4, with a tentative D call TRBD1 (6 bases). TRBV5-3 falls under the ORF class, with uncertain function. There are 14 residues in the CDR3. Trimming took off 4 bases at V and 8 bases at J, with 15 bases between the two ends. Here the CDR3 reads CARSLGQLEEKLFF. CDR3 nucleotides: TGTGCCAGAAGCCTTGGACAGTTGGAGGAAAAACTGTTTTTT.

This clone appeared once. This chain uses TRBV4-1 with TRBJ2-5; 12 nucleotides match TRBD2. Losses at the gene ends were 0 bases for V and 5 bases for J; bases not matched to a gene: 4. CDR1 and CDR2 from the germline V gene are MGHRA and YSYEKL. This CDR3 has 16 residues. The CDR3 loop reads CASSQEGTSGGETQYF. CDR3 DNA: TGCGCCAGCAGCCAAGAGGGCACTAGCGGGGGGGAGACCCAGTACTTC.

CDR3 sequence reads: CASSEGGESEKLFF. DNA of the CDR3: TGTGCCAGCAGTGAAGGAGGGGAGAGTGAAAAACTGTTTTTT. The chain recombines TRBV25-1 with TRBJ1-4; weak D call: TRBD1 (5 bases). Germline loops: CDR1 MGHDK, CDR2 SYGVNS. Trimming stripped 2 bases from V and 7 bases from J, with 11 bases between. This CDR3 comprises 14 residues.

This sequence joins TRBV27 and TRBJ1-2; D is unclear. Germline assignment: CDR1 MNHEY and CDR2 SMNVEV (reference sequence). Between the trimmed V and J ends, which lost 6 bases and 3 bases, there was a span of 17 bases. The length of the CDR3 is 15 residues. In DNA form, the CDR3 reads TGTGCCAGCAGCCCGGACTATGGGAGCTACTATGGCTACACCTTC. It codes for CASSPDYGSYYGYTF.

The chain employs TRBV3-1 (or the pseudogene TRBV3-2) and TRBJ1-1; no firm D call. V was pared by 4 bases and J by 4 bases, with 7 bases between. Germline CDR1 LGHDT, CDR2 YNNKEL (reference sequence). The CDR3 covers 12 residues. The CDR3 here is CASSPSSTEAFF. The CDR3 nucleotides are TGTGCCAGCAGCCCATCGAGCACTGAAGCTTTCTTT.

The chain recombines TRBV10-3 with TRBJ1-4; no clear D gene. Germline V gives CDR1 ENHRY, CDR2 SYGVKD. V was pared by 0 bases and J by 0 bases, with 11 bases between. The CDR3 is made up of 17 amino acids. The CDR3 here is CAISESNSAATNEKLFF. DNA of the CDR3: TGTGCCATCAGTGAGTCGAACAGTGCTGCAACTAATGAAAAACTGTTTTTT.

This clone has only one observation. The chain recombines TRBV19 with TRBJ1-1, with 11 bases fitting TRBD1. J was trimmed by 9 bases and V by 6 bases; bases with no gene match: 15. CDR1 and CDR2 from the germline V gene are LNHDA and SQIVND (reference sequence). The CDR3 runs to 16 residues. The chain's CDR3 is CASSPNGQGARLQAFF. The CDR3 DNA is TGTGCCAGTAGCCCAAACGGACAGGGGGCACGACTACAAGCTTTCTTT.

A few counts support this clone. J is TRBJ1-2 and V is TRBV7-2; 9 nucleotides match TRBD1. Germline CDR1 SGHTA, CDR2 FQGNSA. J gave up 5 bases and V 6 bases, and 7 bases lay outside the gene matches. This CDR3 is built from 14 residues. CDR3 DNA: TGTGCCAGCAGTCCAACAGGGGGCGCGTATGGCTACACCTTC. As protein: CASSPTGGAYGYTF. Drawing the rest from reference TRBV7-2 and TRBJ1-2, the complete variable domain is GAGVSQSPSNKVTEKGKDVELRCDPISGHTALYWYRQSLGQGLEFLIYFQGNSAPDKSGLPSDRFSAERTGGSVSTLTIQRTQQEDSAVYLCASSPTGGAYGYTFGSGTRLTVV.

This clone occurred once. The rearrangement uses TRBV19 and TRBJ2-1; 12 bases match TRBD2. Germline V gene data show CDR1 as LNHDA and CDR2 as SQIVND (reference sequence). The CDR3 runs 15 residues. Germline trimming cut 10 bases from V and 5 bases from J; bases unmatched to any gene: 9. The CDR3 DNA sequence: TGTGCCACCCGACTTCTAGCGGGGGGGAACAATGAGCAGTTCTTC. It translates to CATRLLAGGNNEQFF.

The genes are TRBV7-2 and TRBJ2-1; 7 bases map to TRBD1. The V and J ends lost 6 bases and 8 bases, in that order; junction bases with no gene match: 13. The CDR3 extends over 15 amino acids. CDR1 is SGHTA and CDR2 is FQGNSA in the germline V gene. The CDR3 DNA sequence: TGTGCCAGCAGAAGACAGGGAGCGTCACTGGATGAGCAGTTCTTC. It translates to CASRRQGASLDEQFF.

The chain couples TRBV6-4 to TRBJ1-6; D ambiguous. The CDR3 covers 14 residues. Germline V gives CDR1 MRHNA, CDR2 SNTAGT. With 6 bases removed from V and 7 bases from J, the gap between germline ends came to 13 bases. DNA of the CDR3: TGTGCCAGCAGGTCGGGTGGGGAGAATTCACCCCTCCACTTT. Protein: CASRSGGENSPLHF.

V gene TRBV6-6 combines with J gene TRBJ1-2, with 7 bases matching TRBD1. CDR3 size: 16 residues. Per germline, CDR1 MNHNY and CDR2 SVGAGI (reference sequence). V lost 2 bases and J lost 0; bases outside the gene matches: 6. This CDR3 is CASSYGGTATNYGYTF. In DNA form, the CDR3 reads TGTGCCAGCAGTTACGGCGGGACAGCGACTAACTATGGCTACACCTTC.

The J gene is TRBJ1-1, the V gene TRBV4-3, with 9 bases lining up with TRBD1. CDR3 size: 16 residues. Looked up from germline, CDR1 is LGHNA and CDR2 is YSLEER. J was trimmed by 0 bases and V by 4 bases; bases with no gene match: 6. The CDR3 here is CASSRDREFVNTEAFF. The CDR3, as DNA: TGCGCCAGCAGCCGGGACAGGGAATTTGTGAACACTGAAGCTTTCTTT.

The genes are TRBV6-6 and TRBJ1-6; a weak D match, TRBD1 (6 bases). Trimming removed 0 bases from V and 7 bases from J, with 13 bases in between. Germline CDR1 and CDR2: MNHNY and SVGAGI (reference sequence). The CDR3 contains 16 residues. In nucleotides, the CDR3 is TGTGCCAGCAGTTACTCAGGGGGAAATGGGAATTCACCCCTCCACTTT. Translated, it gives CASSYSGGNGNSPLHF.